Following are 32 T cell receptor beta chains from one sample sequenced in a study of cytomegalovirus exposure and HLA in healthy donors. This PCR relied on a set of 60 Vbeta primers and 13 Jbeta primers. Clones were read by immunoSEQ multiplex PCR, and TCRdb kept only the in-frame ones, dropping some. Listed are roughly 110,000 clones; less than 4.5% falls within the top ten. Sequences were obtained from PBMCs. The receptors here all came from a man in his thirties or forties in good health and CMV-seronegative.

V is TRBV5-4 and J is TRBJ1-4, with no clear D. V dropped 4 bases and J dropped 2 bases, with 9 bases sitting between them. The CDR3 length is 14 residues. Germline values: CDR1 SGHNT, CDR2 YYREEE (reference sequence). CDR3 sequence: CASSIRSTNEKLFF. CDR3 coding DNA: TGTGCCAGCAGCATCCGAAGCACTAATGAAAAACTGTTTTTT.

The chain is built from TRBV28 and TRBJ1-5; D gene unclear. The V end was cut by 6 bases, the J end by 2 bases, with 11 bases between. This CDR3 spans 14 amino acids. Per germline, CDR1 MDHEN and CDR2 SYDVKM. The CDR3 is CASRENGGNQPQHF. CDR3 DNA sequence: TGTGCCAGCAGGGAAAACGGGGGCAATCAGCCCCAGCATTTT.

The CDR3 protein is CASSETGADTQYF. DNA of the CDR3: TGTGCCAGCAGTGAAACAGGGGCAGATACGCAGTATTTT. The chain employs TRBV2 and TRBJ2-3; 7 bases are a match to TRBD1. The CDR3 is made up of 13 amino acids. The germline gives CDR1 SNHLY, CDR2 FYNNEI. Trimming removed 2 bases from V and 4 bases from J; junction bases left unmatched: 0.

The rearrangement links TRBV9 to TRBJ2-2; D not resolved. In germline, CDR1 is SGDLS, CDR2 YYNGEE. Trimming took off 0 bases at V and 1 base at J, with 4 bases between the two ends. CDR3 length equals 14 residues. The CDR3 coding sequence is TGTGCCAGCAGCGTAGTTATGAACACCGGGGAGCTGTTTTTT. This codes for CASSVVMNTGELFF.

This chain links TRBV15 with TRBJ1-1; 9 nucleotides align to TRBD1. Germline V lookup: CDR1 LNHNV, CDR2 YYDKDF (reference sequence). V shed 1 base, J shed 3 bases, and the junction held 3 bases outside the gene matches. The CDR3 loop spans 15 amino acids. The CDR3, as DNA: TGTGCCACCAGCAGAGTCGGGACAGGGTACACTGAAGCTTTCTTT. Its translation is CATSRVGTGYTEAFF.

The chain links TRBV18 to TRBJ1-6; D may be TRBD1 (5 bases). The length of the CDR3 is 15 residues. Between the trimmed V and J ends, which lost 3 bases and 3 bases, there was a span of 9 bases. Germline loops: CDR1 KGHSH, CDR2 LQKENI. CDR3 nucleotide sequence: TGTGCCAGCTCACCCATGACAGTCTATAATTCACCCCTCCACTTT. Its translation: CASSPMTVYNSPLHF.

V and J are TRBV27 and TRBJ2-1; D might be TRBD1 (5 bases). The V gene's germline CDR1 is MNHEY and CDR2 SMNVEV (reference sequence). V lost 6 bases to trimming and J lost 4 bases, with 19 bases between them. CDR3 length: 16 residues. The CDR3 DNA is TGTGCCAGCAGCCCCTCGCTGGGGCCCCTTTACAATGAGCAGTTCTTC. Translating gives CASSPSLGPLYNEQFF.

The chain employs TRBV10-3 and TRBJ1-2; the D gene is possibly TRBD1 (5 bases). The CDR3 loop spans 14 amino acids. V was pared by 0 bases and J by 3 bases, with 8 bases between. CDR1 and CDR2 from the germline V gene are ENHRY and SYGVKD. CDR3 protein: CAISESPGYYGYTF. The CDR3 coding sequence is TGTGCCATCAGTGAGTCGCCAGGGTACTATGGCTACACCTTC.

V usage is TRBV5-4 and J usage is TRBJ1-2; D gene unclear. The CDR3 has 14 residues. From germline, CDR1 is SGHNT and CDR2 YYREEE (reference sequence). Trimming stripped 4 bases from V and 2 bases from J, with 12 bases between. In DNA, the CDR3 is TGTGCCAGCAGCCACCTCGCGGGAAACTATGGCTACACCTTC. It translates to CASSHLAGNYGYTF.

The J gene is TRBJ1-2, the V gene TRBV5-6; D may be TRBD1 (5 bases). Germline V lookup: CDR1 SGHDT, CDR2 YYEEEE. With 2 bases removed from V and 0 bases from J, the gap between germline ends came to 11 bases. This CDR3 is 15 amino acids long. The CDR3 coding sequence is TGTGCCAGCAGCTTTCCAACGACAGCTAACTATGGCTACACCTTC. This sequence encodes CASSFPTTANYGYTF.

V usage is TRBV18 and J usage is TRBJ1-2; 8 nucleotides match TRBD1. This CDR3 contains 13 residues. CDR1 KGHSH and CDR2 LQKENI come from the germline V gene. After removal of 9 bases from V and 3 bases from J, the junction contained 6 bases not matched to a gene. CDR3 sequence: CASTDRGDYGYTF. CDR3 DNA sequence: TGTGCCAGTACCGACAGGGGAGACTATGGCTACACCTTC.

This chain links TRBV13 with TRBJ2-2; 8 positions match TRBD1. J was trimmed by 7 bases and V by 2 bases; bases with no gene match: 6. Germline CDR1 is PRHDT and CDR2 is FYEKMQ (reference sequence). This CDR3 has 15 amino acids. The chain's CDR3 is CASSLPGGLVGELFF. The CDR3 nucleotides read TGTGCCAGCAGCTTACCAGGGGGCCTGGTCGGGGAGCTGTTTTTT.

The chain is built from TRBV19 and TRBJ2-5; D not resolved. The V end lost 4 bases, the J end lost 5 bases, and 17 bases lay between the germline ends. This CDR3 has 15 amino acids. The germline gives CDR1 LNHDA, CDR2 SQIVND (reference sequence). CDR3 protein: CASSTRRTAWETQYF. CDR3 sequence (DNA): TGTGCCAGTAGTACTCGACGTACAGCATGGGAGACCCAGTACTTC.

The gene calls are TRBV27 and TRBJ2-7; a weak D match, TRBD2 (5 bases). Trimming removed 3 bases at V and 4 bases at J, with 7 bases between. Germline CDR1 MNHEY, CDR2 SMNVEV (reference sequence). CDR3 length equals 12 residues. In DNA form, the CDR3 reads TGTGCCAGCAGTTTTGGAGGTTACGAGCAGTACTTC. Protein: CASSFGGYEQYF.

The chain combines TRBV7-9 with TRBJ1-5; D perhaps matches TRBD1 (5 bases). This CDR3 contains 16 residues. The V end lost 2 bases, the J end lost 5 bases, and 16 bases lay between the germline ends. The germline gives CDR1 SEHNR, CDR2 FQNEAQ (reference sequence). The CDR3 bases are TGTGCCAGCAGCTTACGGGAGGGGCCACTAGATCAGCCCCAGCATTTT. Its protein is CASSLREGPLDQPQHF.

V usage is TRBV7-9 and J usage is TRBJ1-1; D possibly corresponds to TRBD1 (5 bases). Germline-derived CDR1 and CDR2 are SEHNR and FQNEAQ (reference sequence). There are 14 residues in the CDR3. V shed 1 base and J shed 2 bases, with 8 bases lying between them. CDR3 residues: CASSLGTPNTEAFF. The CDR3 coding sequence is TGTGCCAGCAGCTTAGGGACACCAAACACTGAAGCTTTCTTT.

J is TRBJ1-3 and V is TRBV7-6; TRBD1 might be the D (5 bases). CDR3 length: 15 residues. CDR1 is SGHVS and CDR2 is FNYEAQ in the germline V gene. V was clipped by 1 base and J by 1 base, with 8 bases between them. CDR3 loop: CASSLGQSSGNTIYF. CDR3 nucleotide sequence: TGTGCCAGCAGCTTAGGACAGTCGTCTGGAAACACCATATATTTT.

This chain uses TRBV6-1 with TRBJ2-5, with D uncertain. CDR3 length: 12 residues. Germline V gene sequence: CDR1 MNHNS, CDR2 SASEGT. Trimming stripped 10 bases from V and 3 bases from J, with 12 bases between. The CDR3 DNA sequence: TGTGCCATCTCGGTAGTCGAAGAGACCCAGTACTTC. Amino acid sequence: CAISVVEETQYF.

The chain recombines TRBV9 with TRBJ1-5; possible D gene TRBD1, 5 bases. V gave up 0 bases and J gave up 5 bases, with 12 bases separating them. This CDR3 comprises 15 residues. Looked up from germline, CDR1 is SGDLS and CDR2 is YYNGEE. The CDR3 spells CASSVAGREDQPQHF. For the CDR3, the DNA is TGTGCCAGCAGCGTAGCTGGCAGGGAGGATCAGCCCCAGCATTTT. Complete variable domain (other parts from reference TRBV9 and TRBJ1-5): DSGVTQTPKHLITATGQRVTLRCSPRSGDLSVYWYQQSLDQGLQFLIQYYNGEERAKGNILERFSAQQFPDLHSELNLSSLELGDSALYFCASSVAGREDQPQHFGDGTRLSIL.

This rearrangement joins TRBV7-9 to TRBJ2-5, with D possibly TRBD2 on 6 matching bases. TRBJ2-7 explains the end of the DNA better; the J call may be wrong. CDR1 SEHNR and CDR2 FQNEAQ come from the germline V gene (reference sequence). The CDR3 sequence is 14 residues long. CDR3 nucleotide sequence: TGTGCCAGCAGCTTGGGTGCGGGGATCTACGAGCAGTACTTC. It encodes CASSLGAGIYEQYF.

The J gene is TRBJ2-1, the V gene TRBV5-4; 11 bases agree with TRBD1. Per the germline V gene, CDR1 is SGHNT and CDR2 is YYREEE (reference sequence). V shed 3 bases and J 4 bases; nucleotides not matched to a gene: 6. This CDR3 contains 16 residues. The DNA for the CDR3 is TGTGCCAGCAGCTCGGGCGGGACAGGGGGATACAATGAGCAGTTCTTC. Translation gives CASSSGGTGGYNEQFF.

The rearrangement uses TRBV27 and TRBJ2-1, with D maybe TRBD2 (6 bases). The CDR3 consists of 15 residues. Germline CDR1 is MNHEY and CDR2 is SMNVEV (reference sequence). Trimming cost V 4 bases and J 8 bases, with 18 bases left between them. The CDR3 spells CASSSVRGGVHEQFF. The CDR3 coding sequence is TGTGCCAGCAGTTCCGTACGGGGCGGGGTACATGAGCAGTTCTTC.

This chain links TRBV9 with TRBJ2-3; tentatively, D is TRBD1 (5 bases). This CDR3 has 16 amino acids. V was pared by 0 bases and J by 1 base, with 12 bases between. From germline, CDR1 is SGDLS and CDR2 YYNGEE. CDR3 DNA: TGTGCCAGCAGCGTAGCTTGGGGCCCTGGCACAGATACGCAGTATTTT. This translates into CASSVAWGPGTDTQYF.

The J gene is TRBJ2-1, the V gene TRBV5-1, with TRBD2 identical over 8 bases. This CDR3 comprises 15 residues. V was pared by 7 bases and J by 8 bases, with 14 bases of the junction left unmatched. Germline CDR1 SGHRS, CDR2 YFSETQ. CDR3: CASGGGSGGGDEQFF. CDR3 nucleotide sequence: TGCGCCAGCGGGGGCGGAAGCGGGGGTGGGGATGAGCAGTTCTTC.

This chain connects TRBV19 to TRBJ1-6; 7 bases match TRBD1. Germline V lookup: CDR1 LNHDA, CDR2 SQIVND (reference sequence). The CDR3 has 19 residues. Germline trimming cut 3 bases from V and 4 bases from J; bases unmatched to any gene: 15. The CDR3 is CASSIGWKGARLYNSPLHF. The CDR3 nucleotides read TGTGCCAGTAGTATCGGGTGGAAGGGGGCGCGACTATATAATTCACCCCTCCACTTT. The full variable domain, with the rest looked up from reference TRBV19 and TRBJ1-6, is DGGITQSPKYLFRKEGQNVTLSCEQNLNHDAMYWYRQDPGQGLRLIYYSQIVNDFQKGDIAEGYSVSREKKESFPLTVTSAQKNPTAFYLCASSIGWKGARLYNSPLHFGNGTRLTVT.

The chain is built from TRBV10-3 and TRBJ2-2; D may be TRBD1 (5 bases). The CDR3 length is 16 residues. The V end lost 0 bases, the J end lost 4 bases, and 12 bases lay between the germline ends. CDR1 and CDR2 from the germline V gene are ENHRY and SYGVKD. The CDR3 here is CAISESVQTVTGELFF. The CDR3 nucleotides are TGTGCCATCAGTGAGTCGGTACAGACAGTCACCGGGGAGCTGTTTTTT.

V gene TRBV7-9 combines with J gene TRBJ1-2, with D possibly matching TRBD1 (5 bases). This CDR3 comprises 16 residues. Looked up from germline, CDR1 is SEHNR and CDR2 is FQNEAQ (reference sequence). Trimming left V 0 bases short and J 8 bases short, with 19 bases between. The DNA of the CDR3 is TGTGCCAGCAGCTTAGCGCTTGGGGGGTCGTCCTGGGGCTACACCTTC. Amino acids: CASSLALGGSSWGYTF. Using reference TRBV7-9 and TRBJ1-2 for the parts outside the CDR3, the full variable domain is DTGVSQNPRHKITKRGQNVTFRCDPISEHNRLYWYRQTLGQGPEFLTYFQNEAQLEKSRLLSDRFSAERPKGSFSTLEIQRTEQGDSAMYLCASSLALGGSSWGYTFGSGTRLTVV.

The chain combines TRBV7-3 with TRBJ2-4; TRBD2 aligns across 11 bases. V gave up 5 bases and J gave up 0 bases; unmatched junction bases: 6. The CDR3 is 17 amino acids. Germline loops: CDR1 SGHTA, CDR2 FQGTGA. CDR3 bases: TGTGCCAGCAGCAGGGTTACTAGCGGGGGAGCCAAAAACATTCAGTACTTC. It encodes CASSRVTSGGAKNIQYF.

This rearrangement joins TRBV10-2 to TRBJ1-6; D not resolved. Trimming took 2 bases from V and 4 from J, leaving 15 bases between them. Germline V gene lookup returns CDR1 WSHSY and CDR2 SAAADI. The CDR3 has 17 amino acids. The CDR3, as DNA: TGCGCCAGCAGTGAGGAGACACCCATTTCATATAATTCACCCCTCCACTTT. Translating gives CASSEETPISYNSPLHF.

V and J are TRBV4-1 and TRBJ2-3; the D gene is possibly TRBD1 (5 bases). V gave up 4 bases and J gave up 0 bases, with 20 bases separating them. The germline V gene encodes CDR1 MGHRA and CDR2 YSYEKL. CDR3 length: 18 amino acids. The DNA for the CDR3 is TGCGCCAGCAGCCCGGACAATCTTAAGGGCCCTAGCACAGATACGCAGTATTTT. Translated: CASSPDNLKGPSTDTQYF.

CDR3 bases: TGTGCCAGCAGCTGGACCGGGACAGACTATAACTACGAGCAGTACTTC. This sequence encodes CASSWTGTDYNYEQYF. The J gene is TRBJ2-7, the V gene TRBV7-2, with 7 nucleotides matching TRBD1. V was clipped by 4 bases and J by 3 bases; unmatched bases: 12. The CDR3 is made up of 16 amino acids. Germline lookup yields CDR1 SGHTA and CDR2 FQGNSA.

The J gene is TRBJ1-2, the V gene TRBV2, with a tentative D call TRBD1 (6 bases). This CDR3 region has 15 residues. V was clipped by 5 bases and J by 8 bases, with 21 bases between them. Germline CDR1 and CDR2: SNHLY and FYNNEI. This CDR3 is CASSPEQGVRYGYTF. CDR3 nucleotide sequence: TGTGCCAGCAGTCCGGAACAGGGTGTAAGGTACGGCTACACCTTC.